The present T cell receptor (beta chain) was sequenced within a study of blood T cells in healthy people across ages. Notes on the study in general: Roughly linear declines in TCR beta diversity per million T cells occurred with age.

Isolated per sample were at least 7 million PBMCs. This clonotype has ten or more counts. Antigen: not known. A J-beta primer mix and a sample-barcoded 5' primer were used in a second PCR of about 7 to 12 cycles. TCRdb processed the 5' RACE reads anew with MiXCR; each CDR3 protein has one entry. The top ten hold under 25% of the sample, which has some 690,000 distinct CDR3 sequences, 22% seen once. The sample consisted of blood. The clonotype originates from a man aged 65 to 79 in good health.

The CDR3, as DNA: TGTGCCAGCAGCACGGGACCACAAGAGACCCAGTACTTC. This codes for CASSTGPQETQYF. The chain recombines TRBV7-2 with TRBJ2-5; D may be TRBD1 or TRBD2 (5 bases each). The germline gives CDR1 SGHTA, CDR2 FQGNSA. Trimming pared 5 bases from V and 2 bases from J, leaving 9 bases between. This CDR3 has 13 amino acids.